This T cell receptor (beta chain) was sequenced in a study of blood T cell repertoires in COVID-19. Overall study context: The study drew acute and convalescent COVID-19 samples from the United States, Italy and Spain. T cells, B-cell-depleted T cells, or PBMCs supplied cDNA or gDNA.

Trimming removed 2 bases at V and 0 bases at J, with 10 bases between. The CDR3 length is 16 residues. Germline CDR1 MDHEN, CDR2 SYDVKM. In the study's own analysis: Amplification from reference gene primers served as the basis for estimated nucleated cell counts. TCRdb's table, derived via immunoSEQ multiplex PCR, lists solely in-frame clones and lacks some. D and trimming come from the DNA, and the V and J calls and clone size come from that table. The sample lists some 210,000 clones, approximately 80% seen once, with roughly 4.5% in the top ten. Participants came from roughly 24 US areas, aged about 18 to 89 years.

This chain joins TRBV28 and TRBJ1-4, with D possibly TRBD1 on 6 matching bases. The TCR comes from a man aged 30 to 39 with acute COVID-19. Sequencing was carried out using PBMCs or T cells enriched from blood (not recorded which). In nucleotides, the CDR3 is TGTGCCAGCAGTTTACAAACAGGGCCAACTAATGAAAAACTGTTTTTT. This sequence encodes CASSLQTGPTNEKLFF.